One sample yielded the 4 T cell receptor beta chains listed below, sequenced in a study of Graves' ophthalmopathy and Graves' hyperthyroidism. As the template, RNA transcripts were used to amplify TCR beta CDR3 regions. Second-round multiplex PCR came after first-round RT-PCR with HTBI primers. MiXCR, applied by TCRdb to the multiplex PCR reads, yields one record per CDR3 protein. Here the sample spans over 200,000 distinct CDR3 sequences, over 25% being singletons. The sequenced sample was peripheral blood. Receptors originate from a man over 45 with Graves' ophthalmopathy.

The chain recombines TRBV6-5 with TRBJ1-5; tentatively, D is TRBD1 (6 bases). CDR1 is MNHEY, CDR2 SVGAGI, per germline. Trimming shortened V by 2 bases and J by 4 bases, and 15 bases separated the two germline ends. CDR3 length: 16 residues. CDR3 in DNA: TGTGCCAGCAGTTACGACACGCGGGGGCGAAATCAGCCCCAGCATTTT. Translated, it gives CASSYDTRGRNQPQHF.

The chain links TRBV12-3 or TRBV12-4 to TRBJ2-5, with 7 bases aligning to TRBD2. This CDR3 contains 16 residues. The junction had 10 bases not matched to a gene; V was cut back by 3 bases and J by 3 bases. The CDR3 DNA is TGTGCCAGCAGTTTCCGGCAGGGAGGGTCGAAAGAGACCCAGTACTTC. Translating it yields CASSFRQGGSKETQYF.

This clonotype was seen repeatedly, ten times or more. The chain employs TRBV28 and TRBJ2-7; D is possibly TRBD2 (6 bases). Germline values: CDR1 MDHEN, CDR2 SYDVKM. Between the trimmed V and J ends, which lost 5 bases and 0 bases, there was a span of 14 bases. There are 15 residues in the CDR3. In DNA, the CDR3 is TGTGCCAGCAGTACTTGGGACTCACCCTCCTACGAGCAGTACTTC. Protein sequence: CASSTWDSPSYEQYF.

This clonotype was detected ten times or more. This rearrangement joins TRBV27 to TRBJ2-2, with 7 bases that match TRBD2. Germline CDR1 reads MNHEY; CDR2 reads SMNVEV (reference sequence). This CDR3 is built from 14 residues. Trimming at V came to 5 bases and at J to 5 bases, leaving 5 bases not matched to a gene. The CDR3 region has the DNA TGTGCCAGCAGTAGGGAGGGCCCTACCGGGGAGCTGTTTTTT. It yields the protein CASSREGPTGELFF.